Listed below are T cell receptor beta chains from one sample, sequenced in a study of blood T cells in healthy people across ages. TCRdb re-called the 5' RACE reads with MiXCR, one entry per CDR3 protein. This sample has under 800,000 distinct CDR3 sequences, with 43% found just once. Material: blood. The receptors here all came from a woman aged 60 to 75 in good health. Each CDR3 is given with its conserved first and last residue. A D gene is named only where the DNA matches it firmly. Expanded clones are given a class, and other clones once, few, many or no size at all.

clone_size	v_call	d_call	j_call	cdr3_nt	cdr3_aa
many	TRBV20-1	TRBD1	TRBJ2-1	TGCAGTGCCTGGACAGGGGGCTCCTACAATGAGCAGTTCTTC	CSAWTGGSYNEQFF
few	TRBV7-3	NA	TRBJ2-5	TGTGCCAGCAGCTTAAAGGTCTCTGGGGTGGCTGGTGAGACCCAGTACTTC	CASSLKVSGVAGETQYF
many	TRBV6-5	NA	TRBJ2-4	TGTGCCAGCAGCCTGGGGGGTCCCAAAAACATTCAGTACTTC	CASSLGGPKNIQYF
few	TRBV6-5	TRBD2	TRBJ2-4	TGTGCCAGCAGTTACTCTAGCGGGGTAGCCAAAAACATTCAGTACTTC	CASSYSSGVAKNIQYF
NA	TRBV9	TRBD2	TRBJ2-5	TGTGCCAGCAGCGGGACTAGCGGGGGCCAGACCCAGTACTTC	CASSGTSGGQTQYF
NA	TRBV4-1	NA	TRBJ2-1	TGCGCCAGCAGCCAAGATTGGGCAGTTGGGCAGTTCTTC	CASSQDWAVGQFF
few	TRBV12-3/TRBV12-4	NA	TRBJ2-3	TGTGCCACCCCCGTGGGATTAAACACAGATACGCAGTATTTT	CATPVGLNTDTQYF
NA	TRBV12-3/TRBV12-4	NA	TRBJ2-5	TGTGCCAGCAGCGCCGTGACAGGACAAGAGACCCAGTACTTC	CASSAVTGQETQYF
few	TRBV28	NA	TRBJ1-2	TGTGCCAGCAGTGAGGGTCCTAACTATGGCTACACCTTC	CASSEGPNYGYTF
few	TRBV30	TRBD2	TRBJ2-1	TGTGCCTGGAGTTACGCTCCGGGGGGGGGCTCCTACAATGAGCAGTTCTTC	CAWSYAPGGGSYNEQFF